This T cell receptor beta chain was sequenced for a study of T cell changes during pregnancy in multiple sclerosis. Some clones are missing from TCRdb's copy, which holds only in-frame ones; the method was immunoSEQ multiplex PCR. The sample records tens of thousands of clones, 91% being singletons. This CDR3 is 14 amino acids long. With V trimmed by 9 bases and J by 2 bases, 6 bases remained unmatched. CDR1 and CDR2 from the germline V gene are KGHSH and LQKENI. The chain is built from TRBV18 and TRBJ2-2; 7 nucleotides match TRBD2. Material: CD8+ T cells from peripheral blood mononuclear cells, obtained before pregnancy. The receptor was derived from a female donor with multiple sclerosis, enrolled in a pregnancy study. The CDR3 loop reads CASEGTTNTGELFF. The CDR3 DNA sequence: TGTGCCAGTGAGGGGACTACAAACACCGGGGAGCTGTTTTTT.